The clone carrying this T cell receptor beta chain was found a few times. Its antigen is unidentified. This sample is drawn from a study of vaccination and CD4 T cells after COVID-19. Cultured CD4+ T cell DNA was sequenced using the Oncomine TCR Beta short-read assay. TCRdb reprocessed the PCR reads with MiXCR, giving one entry per CDR3 protein. This sample carries under 6,500 distinct CDR3 sequences, over 35% of them seen once, and the ten largest clones take approximately 30%. There are 16 residues in the CDR3. Germline lookup yields CDR1 DFQATT and CDR2 SNEGSKA (reference sequence). Trimming stripped 0 bases from V and 4 bases from J, with 17 bases between. The sample's treatment: roughly ten-day PBMC culture with coronavirus spike peptide pools or control peptides (ViraFEST assay).

The specimen was CD4+ T cells from blood, cultured in vitro. The gene calls are TRBV20-1 and TRBJ2-3, with D uncertain. The clonotype comes from a human donor who had recovered from COVID-19. This chain's CDR3 is CSARDVENLASDTQYF. The CDR3 nucleotides read TGCAGTGCTAGAGATGTCGAGAACCTGGCGTCAGATACGCAGTATTTT.